The sample holds one count of the clone carrying this T cell receptor (beta chain). Germline assignment: CDR1 SGHTS and CDR2 YDEGEE. After removal of 2 bases from V and 2 bases from J, the junction contained 4 bases not matched to a gene. This CDR3 contains 15 residues. This specimen comes from a study of control samples from healthy donors and cancer patients. Libraries were prepared by immunoSEQ multiplex PCR; TCRdb keeps only in-frame clonotypes and omits some of them. This table holds 120,000 or so clones, around 89% found once. The chain is built from TRBV5-8 and TRBJ2-3, with 8 bases matching TRBD1. The clonotype was recovered from a man between 50 and 59 years old in good health. The sample consisted of blood. The CDR3 reads CASSLQGGVTDTQYF. Written as DNA, the CDR3 is TGTGCCAGCAGCTTACAGGGGGGTGTCACAGATACGCAGTATTTT.